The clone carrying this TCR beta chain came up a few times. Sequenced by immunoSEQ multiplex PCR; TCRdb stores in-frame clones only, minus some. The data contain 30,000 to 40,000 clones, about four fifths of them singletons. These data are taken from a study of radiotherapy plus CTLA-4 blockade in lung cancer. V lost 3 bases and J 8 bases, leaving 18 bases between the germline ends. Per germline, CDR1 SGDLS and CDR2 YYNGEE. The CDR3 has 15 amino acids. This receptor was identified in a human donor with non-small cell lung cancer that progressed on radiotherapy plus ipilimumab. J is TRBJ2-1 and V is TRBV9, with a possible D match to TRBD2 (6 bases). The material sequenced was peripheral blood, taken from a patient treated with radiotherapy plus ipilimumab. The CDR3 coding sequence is TGTGCCAGCAGCGCGGCGGGGTTAGTAAACGATGAGCAGTTCTTC. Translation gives CASSAAGLVNDEQFF.